The 14 T cell receptor beta chains below were found in one sample sequenced in a study of cytomegalovirus exposure and HLA in healthy donors. Assay used: immunoSEQ multiplex PCR; TCRdb lists only in-frame clones, some missing. The table has some 220,000 clones, about 93% seen once. Specimen: PBMCs. These receptors were obtained from a woman younger than 35 in good health and CMV-seronegative.

The CDR3, as DNA: TGTGCCATCAGCTTGGACAGGGATAATGAAAAACTGTTTTTT. This encodes CAISLDRDNEKLFF. The chain links TRBV10-3 to TRBJ1-4; 8 bases are a match to TRBD1. The CDR3 consists of 14 residues. Germline CDR1 is ENHRY and CDR2 is SYGVKD. J lost 4 bases, V lost 6 bases, and 4 bases had no gene match.

The gene calls are TRBV6-1 and TRBJ2-7, with 9 bases aligning to TRBD1. The CDR3 is made up of 15 amino acids. The V gene's germline CDR1 is MNHNS and CDR2 SASEGT. V lost 4 bases and J lost 3; bases outside the gene matches: 7. The CDR3 bases are TGTGCCAGCAGTGTACGGACAGGGGACTTCTACGAGCAGTACTTC. It is translated as CASSVRTGDFYEQYF.

The chain links TRBV29-1 to TRBJ1-1; D not certain. This CDR3 is 13 amino acids long. Trimming took 5 bases from V and 3 from J, leaving 13 bases between them. Germline CDR1 SQVTM, CDR2 ANQGSEA. The CDR3, as DNA: TGCAGCGTTAGGAGGGCTGGGGACACTGAAGCTTTCTTT. It codes for CSVRRAGDTEAFF.

The V gene is TRBV29-1, the J gene TRBJ2-2; the match to TRBD2 covers 7 bases. This CDR3 has 11 residues. Germline V CDR1 and CDR2: SQVTM, ANQGSEA. V lost 6 bases and J lost 6; bases outside the gene matches: 1. CDR3 DNA sequence: TGCAGCGTCGCGGGAGCCGGGGAGCTGTTTTTT. Protein: CSVAGAGELFF.

The chain recombines TRBV7-7 with TRBJ2-7; TRBD2 is a possible D gene (6 bases). CDR1 and CDR2 (germline): SSHAT, FNYEAQ (reference sequence). This CDR3 is 14 amino acids long. The germline V and J ends were trimmed by 4 bases and 3 bases, with 13 bases remaining between them. The CDR3 reads CASSSNRESYEQYF. DNA of the CDR3: TGTGCCAGCAGCTCGAACCGGGAGAGCTACGAGCAGTACTTC.

Concerning this clone: The sample contains more than one DNA sequence encoding this CDR3. The chain employs TRBV7-9 and TRBJ2-7, with no clear D. The CDR3 runs 12 residues. Germline CDR1 is SEHNR and CDR2 is FQNEAQ (reference sequence). Trimming shortened V by 1 base and J by 5 bases, and 6 bases separated the two germline ends. The CDR3 loop reads CASSLVGDEQYF. The CDR3 DNA reads as TGTGCCAGCAGCTTAGTCGGAGACGAGCAGTACTTC.

This sequence joins TRBV12-1 and TRBJ1-2; no check of the table's D call, TRBD1, against the DNA was made. TRBV12-1 has pseudogene status. The CDR3 is 16 residues long. The CDR3 coding sequence is TGTGCCAGCAGCTCCCTAAGACACTCACCTTCTTATGGCTACACCTTC. Amino acid sequence: CASSSLRHSPSYGYTF.

The CDR3 DNA follows: TGTGCCAGCAGGGACACTAGCGGCAATGAGCAGTTCTTC. It translates to CASRDTSGNEQFF. The chain has TRBV6-4 and TRBJ2-1; TRBD2 matches 8 bases. V lost 6 bases to trimming and J lost 6 bases; unmatched junction nucleotides: 4. CDR3 size: 13 residues. Germline V gene data show CDR1 as MRHNA and CDR2 as SNTAGT.

This chain joins TRBV19 and TRBJ1-4; 12 positions match TRBD1. The CDR3 is 17 residues long. Germline V CDR1 and CDR2: LNHDA, SQIVND (reference sequence). Losses at the gene ends were 4 bases for V and 3 bases for J; bases not matched to a gene: 6. CDR3 DNA: TGTGCCAGTAGTACGGGACAGGGGGCGCGAGCTAATGAAAAACTGTTTTTT. Its translation is CASSTGQGARANEKLFF.

This clone was recorded only once. In DNA form, the CDR3 reads TGTGCCTGGAGTTTAGGTGGGAGGGCACGTAGAGAGACCCAGTACTTC. Protein product: CAWSLGGRARRETQYF. The chain employs TRBV30 and TRBJ2-5; 7 bases map to TRBD2. The length of the CDR3 is 16 residues. V was clipped by 2 bases and J by 4 bases; unmatched bases: 13. Germline CDR1 is GTSNPN and CDR2 is SVGIG (reference sequence).

The chain employs TRBV5-1 and TRBJ2-3, with 10 bases matching TRBD2. V was pared by 2 bases and J by 1 base, with 10 bases of the junction left unmatched. The CDR3 consists of 18 residues. Germline V gives CDR1 SGHRS, CDR2 YFSETQ. CDR3 sequence reads: CASSLLAGLTRGTDTQYF. The CDR3 nucleotides are TGCGCCAGCAGCTTACTAGCGGGACTCACCCGCGGCACAGATACGCAGTATTTT.

The chain has TRBV4-2 and TRBJ2-1, with unresolved D. Trimming cost V 1 base and J 8 bases, with 15 bases left between them. Germline V gene lookup returns CDR1 LGHNA and CDR2 YNFKEQ. The CDR3 length is 15 residues. The CDR3 here is CASSQVGAADHEQFF. The CDR3 DNA is TGTGCCAGCAGCCAAGTGGGTGCGGCCGACCATGAGCAGTTCTTC.

This clone has only one observation. This chain's CDR3 is CASSLMRGETQYF. The CDR3 nucleotides read TGTGCCAGCAGCTTAATGCGGGGAGAGACCCAGTACTTC. This chain connects TRBV7-3 to TRBJ2-5; D is possibly TRBD2 (6 bases). The V and J ends lost 1 base and 4 bases respectively, with 7 bases between them. Germline values: CDR1 SGHTA, CDR2 FQGTGA. This CDR3 contains 13 residues.

The chain joins TRBV10-1 to TRBJ2-3, with 7 bases that match TRBD2. J was trimmed by 7 bases and V by 5 bases; bases with no gene match: 6. The CDR3 contains 13 residues. In germline, CDR1 is WNHNN, CDR2 SYGVQD (reference sequence). The CDR3 DNA reads as TGCGCCAGCAGTCCGGCAGGGACTAATACGCAGTATTTT. Protein: CASSPAGTNTQYF.